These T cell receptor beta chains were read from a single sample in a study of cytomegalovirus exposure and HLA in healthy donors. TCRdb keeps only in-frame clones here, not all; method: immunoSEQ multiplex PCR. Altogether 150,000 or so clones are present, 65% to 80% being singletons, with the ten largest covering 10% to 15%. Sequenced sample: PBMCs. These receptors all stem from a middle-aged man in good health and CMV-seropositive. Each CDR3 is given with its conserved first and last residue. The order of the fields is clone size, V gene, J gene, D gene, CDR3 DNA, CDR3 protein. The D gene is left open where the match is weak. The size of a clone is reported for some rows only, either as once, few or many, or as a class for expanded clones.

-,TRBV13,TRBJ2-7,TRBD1,TGTGCCAGCAGCCGACAGGGGGCCCACGAGCAGTACTTC,CASSRQGAHEQYF
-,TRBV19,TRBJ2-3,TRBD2,TGTGCCAGTAAAAAGGGAGCGGGAGAGACAGATACGCAGTATTTT,CASKKGAGETDTQYF
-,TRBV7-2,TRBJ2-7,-,TGTGCCAGCAGCTTCGGGGGAGTAGGGTCTTACGAGCAGTACTTC,CASSFGGVGSYEQYF
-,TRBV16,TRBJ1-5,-,TGTGCCAGCAGCCTGGGGAGGAACAATCAGCCCCAGCATTTT,CASSLGRNNQPQHF
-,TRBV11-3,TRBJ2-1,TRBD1,TGTGCCAGCAGCTTGGTGGGACAGGGGACCTACAATGAGCAGTTCTTC,CASSLVGQGTYNEQFF
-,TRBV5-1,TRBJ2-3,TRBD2,TGCGCCAGCAGCTTGGTCAGCGGGAGTTTAGATACGCAGTATTTT,CASSLVSGSLDTQYF
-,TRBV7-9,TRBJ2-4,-,TGTGCCAGCAGCTTGCCCTCGGGAGCCAAAAACATTCAGTACTTC,CASSLPSGAKNIQYF
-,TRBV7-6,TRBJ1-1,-,TGTGCCAGCAGCCCAGGGTGGCGCGAGACTGAAGCTTTCTTT,CASSPGWRETEAFF
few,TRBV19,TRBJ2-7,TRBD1,TGTGCCAGTTCCCGGGACAGAGCCTACGAGCAGTACTTC,CASSRDRAYEQYF
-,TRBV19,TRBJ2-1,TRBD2,TGTGCCAGTAGTAACCCTAGCGGGAGAACTATGAGCTCCTACAATGAGCAGTTCTTC,CASSNPSGRTMSSYNEQFF
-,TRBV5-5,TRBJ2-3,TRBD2,TGTGCCAGCAGCTTGTATGTGGCGCAGGGAGGGACAGATACGCAGTATTTT,CASSLYVAQGGTDTQYF
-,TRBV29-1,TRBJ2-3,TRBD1,TGCAGCGCCGGACAGGGCACAGATACGCAGTATTTT,CSAGQGTDTQYF
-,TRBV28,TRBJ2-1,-,TGTGCCAGCAGTTTGCCGGGGAGTCTCAACAATGAGCAGTTCTTC,CASSLPGSLNNEQFF
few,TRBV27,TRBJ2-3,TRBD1,TGTGCCACTGCGGACAGGGACGAGGTAGATACGCAGTATTTT,CATADRDEVDTQYF
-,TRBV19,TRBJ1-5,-,TGTGCCAGTAGTATAGCCGGTCCGTATAGCAATCAGCCCCAGCATTTT,CASSIAGPYSNQPQHF
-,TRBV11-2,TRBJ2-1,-,TGTGCCAGCCGACGAGGATACAATAATGAGCAGTTCTTC,CASRRGYNNEQFF
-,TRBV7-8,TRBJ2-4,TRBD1,TGTGCCAGCAGCCCGTCGACAGGGGAAAAAAACATTCAGTACTTC,CASSPSTGEKNIQYF
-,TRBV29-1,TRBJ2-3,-,TGCAGCGTTGTCGAAGGACTCCGCTACACAGATACGCAGTATTTT,CSVVEGLRYTDTQYF
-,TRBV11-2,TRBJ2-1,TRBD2,TGTGCCAGCAGCTTCCTAGCGGGATCCTACAATGAGCAGTTCTTC,CASSFLAGSYNEQFF
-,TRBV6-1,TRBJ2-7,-,TGTGCCAGCAGAGTCAGCGCCTACGAGCAGTACTTC,CASRVSAYEQYF
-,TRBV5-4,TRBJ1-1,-,TGTGCCAGCAGCTCGGGGGGATCTGCTCCTGAAGCTTTCTTT,CASSSGGSAPEAFF
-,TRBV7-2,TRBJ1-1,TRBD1,TGTGCCAGCACCAGACAGGGTCCCTCGAACACTGAAGCTTTCTTT,CASTRQGPSNTEAFF
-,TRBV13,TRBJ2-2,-,TGTGCCAGCAGCCTCCCAGGCGGGGAGCTGTTTTTT,CASSLPGGELFF
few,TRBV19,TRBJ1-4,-,TGTGCCAGTAGTCTCAGTCCTAATGAAAAACTGTTTTTT,CASSLSPNEKLFF
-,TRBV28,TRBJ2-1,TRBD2,TGTGCCAGCAGTTTACTAGCGGGAGCGGGCAATGAGCAGTTCTTC,CASSLLAGAGNEQFF
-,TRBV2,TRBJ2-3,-,TGTGCCAGCAGGGCGGGACAGAGCACAGATACGCAGTATTTT,CASRAGQSTDTQYF
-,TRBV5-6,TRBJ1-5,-,TGTGCCAGCAGCTTCGGCCAGCGAAGGAATCAGCCCCAGCATTTT,CASSFGQRRNQPQHF
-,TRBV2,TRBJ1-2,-,TGTGCCAGCGGAACAGGAAACTATGGCTACACCTTC,CASGTGNYGYTF
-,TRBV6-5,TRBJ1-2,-,TGTGCCAGCAGTGGGGGCGTTAGCTATGGCTACACCTTC,CASSGGVSYGYTF
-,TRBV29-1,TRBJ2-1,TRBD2,TGCAGCGGTGGACTAGCGGCAGTTGAGCAGTTCTTC,CSGGLAAVEQFF
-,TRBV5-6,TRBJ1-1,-,TGTGCCAGCAGCCCCGGGAGCACTGAAGCTTTCTTT,CASSPGSTEAFF
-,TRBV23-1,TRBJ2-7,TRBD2,TGCGCCAGCAGTTTTCGCGATAGCGGGACCACTTACTACGAGCAGTACTTC,CASSFRDSGTTYYEQYF
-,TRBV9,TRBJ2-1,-,TGTGCCAGCAGCGTAGGCTGGCGGGCCAGCCACAATGAGCAGTTCTTC,CASSVGWRASHNEQFF
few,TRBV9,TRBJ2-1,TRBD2,TGTGCCAGCAGCTCAGCGGGAGGGGACAATGAGCAGTTCTTC,CASSSAGGDNEQFF
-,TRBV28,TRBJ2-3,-,TGTGCCAGCAGGGCGCTAGCGCTAAGCACAGATACGCAGTATTTT,CASRALALSTDTQYF
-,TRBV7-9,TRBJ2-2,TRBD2,TGTGCCAGCAGCTACCTAGCGGGAACCGGGGAGCTGTTTTTT,CASSYLAGTGELFF
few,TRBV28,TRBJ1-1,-,TGTGCCAGCAGGCCCGGGGGATACACTGAAGCTTTCTTT,CASRPGGYTEAFF
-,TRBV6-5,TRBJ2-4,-,TGTGCCAGCAGTTTCCCCGACACCAAAAACAGTCAGTACTTC,CASSFPDTKNSQYF
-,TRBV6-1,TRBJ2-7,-,TGTGCGCATTCCCGTGCGAGGAGCTCCTACGAGCAGTACTTC,CAHSRARSSYEQYF
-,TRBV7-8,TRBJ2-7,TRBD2,TGTGCCAGCAGCTTACTCCTAGCGGGAGCCGGCGAGCAGTACTTC,CASSLLLAGAGEQYF
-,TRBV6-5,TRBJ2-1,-,TGTGCCAGCAGTTATTTACAGGGAGAGGGTGAGCAGTTCTTC,CASSYLQGEGEQFF
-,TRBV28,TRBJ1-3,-,TGTGCCAGCAGTTTAGATCCGGGGTTGCACACCATATATTTT,CASSLDPGLHTIYF
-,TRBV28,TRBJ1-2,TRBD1,TGTGCCAGCAGCTCAGGGGGATATGGCTACACCTTC,CASSSGGYGYTF
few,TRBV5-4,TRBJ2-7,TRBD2,TGTGCCAGCAGCCGGCGACTAGCGGGAGCCTACGAGCAGTACTTC,CASSRRLAGAYEQYF
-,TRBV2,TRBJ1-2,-,TGTGCCAGCGGCCAGGGGACGGGGGGCTACACCTTC,CASGQGTGGYTF
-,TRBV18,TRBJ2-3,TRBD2,TGTGCCAGCTCACAAGGACTAGCGGGGGCTTCTGATACGCAGTATTTT,CASSQGLAGASDTQYF
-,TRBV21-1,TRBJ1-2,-,TGTGCCAGCAGCAAAGGGGCATGGGAGGATGGTGGCTACACCTTC,CASSKGAWEDGGYTF
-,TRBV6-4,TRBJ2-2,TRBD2,TGTGCCAGCAGTGCTCTAGCGGGAGACCCCACCGGGGAGCTGTTTTTT,CASSALAGDPTGELFF
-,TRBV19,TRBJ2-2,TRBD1,TGTGCCAGTAGTATCCTCCCCGGGACAGGGAACACCGGGGAGCTGTTTTTT,CASSILPGTGNTGELFF